Following are 28 T cell receptor beta chains from one sample sequenced in a study of blood T cell repertoires in COVID-19. Here immunoSEQ multiplex PCR was the method, and the copy in TCRdb shows in-frame clones only, minus some. The table lists about 75,000 clones, almost 90% of them singletons. Sequencing was done on a sample of peripheral blood. The receptor source for this set is a human donor in a cohort sampled during active COVID-19.

The gene calls are TRBV10-3 and TRBJ2-1; 8 bases match TRBD2. Germline V gives CDR1 ENHRY, CDR2 SYGVKD. The V gene end was trimmed by 1 base and the J gene end by 6 bases; junction bases not matched to a gene: 2. The CDR3 is 14 residues long. The CDR3 here is CAISEWRGVNEQFF. CDR3 nucleotide sequence: TGTGCCATCAGTGAGTGGCGGGGGGTCAATGAGCAGTTCTTC.

This chain links TRBV19 with TRBJ2-7; possible D gene TRBD2, 6 bases. The CDR3 totals 13 residues. The germline V gene encodes CDR1 LNHDA and CDR2 SQIVND (reference sequence). CDR3: CASAGIGGTQQYF. DNA for the CDR3: TGTGCGAGTGCGGGGATTGGAGGGACCCAGCAGTACTTC. The full variable domain, its missing parts supplied by reference TRBV19 and TRBJ2-7, is DGGITQSPKYLFRKEGQNVTLSCEQNLNHDAMYWYRQDPGQGLRLIYYSQIVNDFQKGDIAEGYSVSREKKESFPLTVTSAQKNPTAFYLCASAGIGGTQQYFGPGTRLTVT.

The chain joins TRBV19 to TRBJ2-3, with TRBD1 identical over 10 bases. V lost 4 bases and J lost 5; bases outside the gene matches: 15. This CDR3 spans 18 amino acids. Germline values: CDR1 LNHDA, CDR2 SQIVND (reference sequence). The CDR3 DNA sequence: TGTGCCAGTAGTACCATAGGCCGAGGACAGGGGGGAAGAGATACGCAGTATTTT. It specifies CASSTIGRGQGGRDTQYF.

The chain carries TRBV25-1 and TRBJ1-2, with 8 bases lining up with TRBD1. V shed 0 bases, J shed 4 bases, and the junction held 10 bases outside the gene matches. Germline CDR1 and CDR2: MGHDK and SYGVNS. This CDR3 region has 17 residues. The CDR3 loop reads CASSEYHMDRAPYGYTF. Here the CDR3 DNA reads TGTGCCAGCAGTGAATATCATATGGACAGGGCACCCTATGGCTACACCTTC.

The rearrangement joins TRBV2 to TRBJ2-1; D gene uncertain. V lost 3 bases to trimming and J lost 2 bases, with 8 bases between them. The CDR3 has 14 amino acids. The germline gives CDR1 SNHLY, CDR2 FYNNEI. Here the CDR3 DNA reads TGTGCCAGCAGTGATGCCCAGACCTACAATGAGCAGTTCTTC. The encoded protein is CASSDAQTYNEQFF.

The count of this clone is one. The V call is TRBV23-1, the J call TRBJ2-1, with 7 bases identical to TRBD2. TRBV23-1 is recorded as an ORF, its role being uncertain. This CDR3 region has 16 residues. The junction had 8 bases not matched to a gene; V was cut back by 2 bases and J by 4 bases. The DNA for the CDR3 is TGCGCCAGCAGTCAAGAGGCGGGACTACCTTACAATGAGCAGTTCTTC. This sequence encodes CASSQEAGLPYNEQFF.

The chain joins TRBV30 to TRBJ2-3; TRBD2 matches 7 bases. The CDR3 covers 14 residues. Germline V gene lookup returns CDR1 GTSNPN and CDR2 SVGIG (reference sequence). The V segment lost 2 bases and the J segment 6 bases; nucleotides outside the gene matches: 8. The CDR3 DNA is TGTGCCTGGAGTATAGGCGGGAGTCGCGATACGCAGTATTTT. It translates to CAWSIGGSRDTQYF.

This chain joins TRBV6-6 and TRBJ2-5, with a possible D match to TRBD2 (6 bases). Per the germline V gene, CDR1 is MNHNY and CDR2 is SVGAGI (reference sequence). The V gene lost 0 bases and the J gene lost 10 bases, with 9 bases spanning the gap. CDR3 size: 12 residues. In nucleotides, the CDR3 is TGTGCCAGCAGTTACTCCCCTAGCGACCAGTACTTC. Its translation: CASSYSPSDQYF.

This rearrangement joins TRBV6-1 to TRBJ2-1; D might be TRBD2 (6 bases). Germline lookup yields CDR1 MNHNS and CDR2 SASEGT. This CDR3 is built from 17 residues. Deletions cut 2 bases from V and 5 bases from J, with 19 bases between. CDR3 nucleotides: TGTGCCAGCAGTGAAATTCGATGGGCGACTAGTGACAATGAGCAGTTCTTC. Encoded protein: CASSEIRWATSDNEQFF.

The chain links TRBV27 to TRBJ1-1, with D possibly TRBD1 on 6 matching bases. The germline V gene encodes CDR1 MNHEY and CDR2 SMNVEV (reference sequence). The CDR3 spans 12 residues. V gave up 6 bases and J gave up 5 bases, with 10 bases separating them. In DNA, the CDR3 is TGTGCCAGCAGCCCGCAGGGGACTGAAGCTTTCTTT. Translated, it gives CASSPQGTEAFF.

The chain recombines TRBV7-9 with TRBJ1-2; D not certain. The CDR3 is 14 amino acids. Germline V gives CDR1 SEHNR, CDR2 FQNEAQ (reference sequence). The germline V and J ends were trimmed by 1 base and 0 bases, with 6 bases remaining between them. Here the CDR3 reads CASSLGQPNYGYTF. In DNA form, the CDR3 reads TGTGCCAGCAGCTTAGGACAACCTAACTATGGCTACACCTTC.

V and J are TRBV5-1 and TRBJ2-1; 10 nucleotides agree with TRBD2. CDR1 and CDR2 (germline): SGHRS, YFSETQ. V lost 5 bases to trimming and J lost 0 bases; unmatched junction nucleotides: 2. CDR3 length: 15 residues. The CDR3 nucleotides are TGCGCCAGCAGTCCTAGCGGGGGCTCCTACAATGAGCAGTTCTTC. It yields the protein CASSPSGGSYNEQFF.

The V call is TRBV3-1 (or the pseudogene TRBV3-2), the J call TRBJ2-7; D is undetermined. Germline V gene sequence: CDR1 LGHDT, CDR2 YNNKEL (reference sequence). The CDR3 is made up of 14 amino acids. Trimming left V 2 bases short and J 4 bases short, with 12 bases between. CDR3 residues: CASSQLNSNYEQYF. CDR3 coding DNA: TGTGCCAGCAGCCAATTGAACTCCAATTACGAGCAGTACTTC.

V is TRBV19 and J is TRBJ2-1, with a tentative D call TRBD2 (6 bases). The V end lost 4 bases, the J end lost 8 bases, and 15 bases lay between the germline ends. Germline V lookup: CDR1 LNHDA, CDR2 SQIVND (reference sequence). CDR3 length: 14 amino acids. CDR3 protein: CASSRGQGGYEQFF. The CDR3 nucleotides are TGTGCCAGTAGTAGAGGGCAGGGAGGCTATGAGCAGTTCTTC.

V gene TRBV14 combines with J gene TRBJ2-1; maybe TRBD2 (7 bases). V lost 5 bases and J 3 bases, leaving 14 bases between the germline ends. CDR1 is SGHDN and CDR2 is FVKESK in the germline V gene. The CDR3 contains 15 residues. CDR3 coding DNA: TGTGCCAGCAGCTCCCAGGGAGGGGGCTACAATGAGCAGTTCTTC. Translating gives CASSSQGGGYNEQFF.

J is TRBJ1-5 and V is TRBV5-1; tentative D call: TRBD1 (6 bases). The V gene's germline CDR1 is SGHRS and CDR2 YFSETQ. V shed 4 bases and J shed 7 bases, with 15 bases lying between them. The CDR3 contains 14 residues. DNA for the CDR3: TGCGCCAGCAGCCCTGACTCGGGGGGCCAGCCCCAGCATTTT. This sequence encodes CASSPDSGGQPQHF.

The chain uses TRBV7-9 and TRBJ1-3; no clear D gene. Trimming removed 1 base at V and 1 base at J, with 5 bases between. This CDR3 contains 14 residues. The germline CDR1 and CDR2 sequences are SEHNR and FQNEAQ (reference sequence). For the CDR3, the DNA is TGTGCCAGCAGCTTAGACTTGTCTGGAAACACCATATATTTT. Translation gives CASSLDLSGNTIYF. Drawing the rest from reference TRBV7-9 and TRBJ1-3, the complete variable domain is DTGVSQNPRHKITKRGQNVTFRCDPISEHNRLYWYRQTLGQGPEFLTYFQNEAQLEKSRLLSDRFSAERPKGSFSTLEIQRTEQGDSAMYLCASSLDLSGNTIYFGEGSWLTVV.

The rearrangement joins TRBV10-2 to TRBJ2-5, with TRBD2 matching 10 bases. The CDR3 is 16 amino acids. Trimming at V came to 0 bases and at J to 5 bases, leaving 6 bases not matched to a gene. Per the germline V gene, CDR1 is WSHSY and CDR2 is SAAADI. The CDR3 coding sequence is TGCGCCAGCAGTGAGTCTAAGCGGGGGGGCCGTGAGACCCAGTACTTC. Translating it yields CASSESKRGGRETQYF.

CDR3 DNA: TGTGCCAGCAGCCCCGGCCGGGGGACTTATACAGATACGCAGTATTTT. Translating it yields CASSPGRGTYTDTQYF. The gene calls are TRBV7-2 and TRBJ2-3, with D possibly being TRBD2 (6 bases). V shed 5 bases and J shed 3 bases, with 18 bases lying between them. CDR3 size: 16 residues. Germline V gene lookup returns CDR1 SGHTA and CDR2 FQGNSA.

This chain links TRBV30 with TRBJ1-2; TRBD1 aligns across 7 bases. J lost 1 base, V lost 4 bases, and 6 bases had no gene match. CDR1 and CDR2 (germline): GTSNPN, SVGIG (reference sequence). The CDR3 loop spans 14 amino acids. CDR3 DNA sequence: TGTGCCTGGACGAACAGGGGTGGTAACTATGGCTACACCTTC. Its translation is CAWTNRGGNYGYTF. Variable domain in full (rest from reference TRBV30 and TRBJ1-2): SQTIHQWPATLVQPVGSPLSLECTVEGTSNPNLYWYRQAAGRGLQLLFYSVGIGQISSEVPQNLSASRPQDRQFILSSKKLLLSDSGFYLCAWTNRGGNYGYTFGSGTRLTVV.

V usage is TRBV4-1 and J usage is TRBJ2-1, with 14 bases identical to TRBD2. The germline gives CDR1 MGHRA, CDR2 YSYEKL. Trimming took 0 bases from V and 6 from J; bases not matched to a gene: 16. This CDR3 has 21 residues. The DNA of the CDR3 is TGCGCCAGCAGCCAAGAGGGACCGGGACTAGCGGGAGTGGGGGACTTCAATGAGCAGTTCTTC. Translating it yields CASSQEGPGLAGVGDFNEQFF.

This chain joins TRBV4-1 and TRBJ2-7; 7 nucleotides align to TRBD1. J was trimmed by 3 bases and V by 1 base; bases with no gene match: 3. The CDR3 covers 14 residues. Per the germline V gene, CDR1 is MGHRA and CDR2 is YSYEKL. In DNA, the CDR3 is TGCGCCAGCAGCCAAGTGGGACAGAACTACGAGCAGTACTTC. Protein product: CASSQVGQNYEQYF.

The V call is TRBV3-1 (or the pseudogene TRBV3-2), the J call TRBJ2-4; no definite D call. Between the trimmed V and J ends, which lost 2 bases and 0 bases, there was a span of 5 bases. This CDR3 comprises 14 residues. The germline V gene has CDR1 LGHDT and CDR2 YNNKEL (reference sequence). The CDR3 region has the DNA TGTGCCAGCAGCCAACAACTAGCCAAAAACATTCAGTACTTC. It is translated as CASSQQLAKNIQYF.

Only one count was recorded for this clone. V usage is TRBV5-1 and J usage is TRBJ1-2; a possible D gene is TRBD1 (6 bases). Germline V CDR1 and CDR2: SGHRS, YFSETQ. The CDR3 totals 18 residues. V lost 4 bases to trimming and J lost 6 bases, with 28 bases between them. The DNA of the CDR3 is TGCGCCAGCAGCCCCGCTTCGGTAGCGACAGGCCTGGGGGATGGCTACACCTTC. The encoded protein is CASSPASVATGLGDGYTF. Full variable domain (remainder filled in from reference TRBV5-1 and TRBJ1-2): KAGVTQTPRYLIKTRGQQVTLSCSPISGHRSVSWYQQTPGQGLQFLFEYFSETQRNKGNFPGRFSGRQFSNSRSEMNVSTLELGDSALYLCASSPASVATGLGDGYTFGSGTRLTVV.

V gene TRBV5-1 combines with J gene TRBJ2-7, with TRBD1 as a possible D gene (5 bases). The ends were cut back, 1 base at V and 6 bases at J, with 14 bases in the middle. Germline lookup yields CDR1 SGHRS and CDR2 YFSETQ. This CDR3 region has 14 residues. The CDR3 loop reads CASSLWGGPGEQYF. The CDR3 nucleotides read TGCGCCAGCAGCTTGTGGGGCGGTCCTGGCGAGCAGTACTTC.

This chain joins TRBV6-5 and TRBJ1-2; D remains ambiguous. The CDR3 covers 15 residues. Trimming left V 0 bases short and J 3 bases short, with 11 bases between. Germline lookup yields CDR1 MNHEY and CDR2 SVGAGI. CDR3 sequence: CASSYSLKEYYGYTF. CDR3 DNA: TGTGCCAGCAGTTACTCACTCAAAGAATACTATGGCTACACCTTC.

This chain uses TRBV3-1 (or the pseudogene TRBV3-2) with TRBJ2-1; D is perhaps TRBD2 (6 bases). The CDR3 length is 15 residues. Deletions cut 3 bases from V and 8 bases from J, with 17 bases between. In germline, CDR1 is LGHDT, CDR2 YNNKEL (reference sequence). CDR3 protein: CASSQMLLAVDEQFF. CDR3 nucleotides: TGTGCCAGCAGCCAGATGTTACTAGCTGTCGATGAGCAGTTCTTC.

The chain joins TRBV27 to TRBJ2-7; TRBD1 matches 10 bases. Trimming cost V 2 bases and J 7 bases; bases outside gene matches: 5. Germline CDR1 MNHEY, CDR2 SMNVEV (reference sequence). The CDR3 spans 14 residues. CDR3 in DNA: TGTGCCAGCAGTTTAGGGACAGGGGCGGTAGAGCAGTACTTC. Amino acids: CASSLGTGAVEQYF.